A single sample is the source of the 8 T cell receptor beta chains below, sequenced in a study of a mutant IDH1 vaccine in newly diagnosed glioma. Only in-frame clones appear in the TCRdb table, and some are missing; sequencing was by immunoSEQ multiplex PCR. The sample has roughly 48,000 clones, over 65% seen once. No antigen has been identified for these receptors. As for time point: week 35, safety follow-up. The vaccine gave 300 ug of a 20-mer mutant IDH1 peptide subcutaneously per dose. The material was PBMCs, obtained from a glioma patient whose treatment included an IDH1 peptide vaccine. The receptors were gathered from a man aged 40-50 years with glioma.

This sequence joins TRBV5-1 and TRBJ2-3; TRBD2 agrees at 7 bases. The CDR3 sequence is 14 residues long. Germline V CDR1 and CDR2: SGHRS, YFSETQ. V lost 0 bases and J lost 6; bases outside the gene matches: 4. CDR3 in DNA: TGCGCCAGCAGCTTGGGGGAGGGAGCGGATACGCAGTATTTT. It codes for CASSLGEGADTQYF.

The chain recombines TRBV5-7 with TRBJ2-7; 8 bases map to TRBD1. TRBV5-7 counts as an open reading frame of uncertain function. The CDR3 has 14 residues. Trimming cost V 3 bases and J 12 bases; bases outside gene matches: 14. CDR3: CASSCSGQGPKRYF. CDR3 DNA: TGTGCCAGCAGCTGCTCTGGACAGGGCCCGAAGCGGTACTTC.

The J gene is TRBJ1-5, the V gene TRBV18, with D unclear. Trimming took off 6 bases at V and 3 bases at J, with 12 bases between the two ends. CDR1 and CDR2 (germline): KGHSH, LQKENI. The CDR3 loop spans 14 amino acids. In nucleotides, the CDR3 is TGTGCCAGCTCTCCGGACGGCTACAATCAGCCCCAGCATTTT. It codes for CASSPDGYNQPQHF.

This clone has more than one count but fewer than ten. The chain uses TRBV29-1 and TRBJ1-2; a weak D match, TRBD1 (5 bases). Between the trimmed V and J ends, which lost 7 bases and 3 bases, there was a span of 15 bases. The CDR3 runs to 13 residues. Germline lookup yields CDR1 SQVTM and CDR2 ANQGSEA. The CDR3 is CSASVGVDYGYTF. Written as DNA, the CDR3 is TGCAGCGCCTCGGTGGGGGTAGACTATGGCTACACCTTC. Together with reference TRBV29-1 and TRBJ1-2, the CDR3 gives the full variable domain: SAVISQKPSRDICQRGTSLTIQCQVDSQVTMMFWYRQQPGQSLTLIATANQGSEATYESGFVIDKFPISRPNLTFSTLTVSNMSPEDSSIYLCSASVGVDYGYTFGSGTRLTVV.

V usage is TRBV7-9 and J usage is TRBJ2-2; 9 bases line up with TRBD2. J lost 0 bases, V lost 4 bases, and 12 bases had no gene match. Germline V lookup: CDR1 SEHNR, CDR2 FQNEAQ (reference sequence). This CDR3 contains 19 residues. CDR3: CASSSSIASGNPNTGELFF. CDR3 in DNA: TGTGCCAGCAGCTCCTCGATCGCTAGCGGGAACCCGAACACCGGGGAGCTGTTTTTT.

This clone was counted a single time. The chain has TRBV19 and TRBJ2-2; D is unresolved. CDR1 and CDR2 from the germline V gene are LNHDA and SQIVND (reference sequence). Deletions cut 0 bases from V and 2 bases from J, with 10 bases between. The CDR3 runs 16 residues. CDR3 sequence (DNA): TGTGCCAGTAGTATAGAGGTATTTTTCAACACCGGGGAGCTGTTTTTT. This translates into CASSIEVFFNTGELFF. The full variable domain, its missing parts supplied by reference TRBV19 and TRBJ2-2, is DGGITQSPKYLFRKEGQNVTLSCEQNLNHDAMYWYRQDPGQGLRLIYYSQIVNDFQKGDIAEGYSVSREKKESFPLTVTSAQKNPTAFYLCASSIEVFFNTGELFFGEGSRLTVL.

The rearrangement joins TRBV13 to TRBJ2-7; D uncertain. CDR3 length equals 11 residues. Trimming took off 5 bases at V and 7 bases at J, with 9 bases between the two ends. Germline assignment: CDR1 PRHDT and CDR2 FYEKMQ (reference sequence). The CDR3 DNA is TGTGCCAGCAGCCTCGGACGTGAGCAGTACGTC. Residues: CASSLGREQYV.

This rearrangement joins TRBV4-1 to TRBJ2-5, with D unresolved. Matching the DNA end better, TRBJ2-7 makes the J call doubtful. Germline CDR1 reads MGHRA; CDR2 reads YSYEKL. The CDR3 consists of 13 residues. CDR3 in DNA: TGCGCCAGCAGCCAGTTCCCTACCTACGAGCAGTACTTC. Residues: CASSQFPTYEQYF.